This paragraph reports one TCR beta chain. Its antigen is unidentified. These data come from a study of T cell responses to AZD1222 COVID-19 vaccine. Study outcomes and limitations: Donors were largely white British and mainly female; clonal diversity was possibly underestimated. Mapped onto spike, vaccine-associated CD4 TCRs spanned it and were dominant at 160-218 and 743-854.

The data were produced by immunoSEQ multiplex PCR, yet TCRdb's version contains in-frame clones alone and is incomplete. The sample includes roughly 60,000 clones, about 80% of them seen just once. The receptor was isolated from an adult who received the AZD1222 COVID-19 vaccine. The source was peripheral blood, collected 28 days after the second AZD1222 dose.

CDR3 sequence: CASSLTGDYGYTF. CDR3 DNA sequence: TGTGCCAGCAGCCTGACAGGGGACTATGGCTACACCTTC. The chain combines TRBV6-5 with TRBJ1-2; 8 nucleotides match TRBD1. Germline CDR1 MNHEY, CDR2 SVGAGI. The CDR3 totals 13 residues. The junction had 3 bases not matched to a gene; V was cut back by 6 bases and J by 3 bases.